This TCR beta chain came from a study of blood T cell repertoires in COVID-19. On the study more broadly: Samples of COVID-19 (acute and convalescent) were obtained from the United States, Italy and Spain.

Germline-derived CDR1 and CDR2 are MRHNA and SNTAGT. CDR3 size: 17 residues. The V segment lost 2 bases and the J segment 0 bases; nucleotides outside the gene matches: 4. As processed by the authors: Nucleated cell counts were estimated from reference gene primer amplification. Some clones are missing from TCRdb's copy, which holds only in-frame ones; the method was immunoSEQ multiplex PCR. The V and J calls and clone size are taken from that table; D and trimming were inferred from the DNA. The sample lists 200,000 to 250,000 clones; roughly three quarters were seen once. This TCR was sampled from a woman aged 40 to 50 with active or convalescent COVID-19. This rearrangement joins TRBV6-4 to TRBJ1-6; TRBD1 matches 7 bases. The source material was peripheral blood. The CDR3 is CASSDQQGSSYNSPLHF. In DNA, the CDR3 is TGTGCCAGCAGTGACCAACAGGGGAGCTCCTATAATTCACCCCTCCACTTT.